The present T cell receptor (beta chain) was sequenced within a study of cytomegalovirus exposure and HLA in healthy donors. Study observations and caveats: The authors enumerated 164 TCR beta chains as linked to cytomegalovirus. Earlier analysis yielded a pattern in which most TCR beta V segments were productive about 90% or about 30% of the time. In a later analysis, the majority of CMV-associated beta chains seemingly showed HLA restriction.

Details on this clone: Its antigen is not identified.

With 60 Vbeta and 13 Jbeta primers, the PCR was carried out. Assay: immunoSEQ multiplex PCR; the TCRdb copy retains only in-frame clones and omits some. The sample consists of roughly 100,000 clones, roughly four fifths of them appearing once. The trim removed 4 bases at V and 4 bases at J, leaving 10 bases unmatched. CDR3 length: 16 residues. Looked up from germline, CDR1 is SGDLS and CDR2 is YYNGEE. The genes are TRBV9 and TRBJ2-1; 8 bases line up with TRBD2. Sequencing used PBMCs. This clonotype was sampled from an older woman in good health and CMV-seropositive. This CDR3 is CASSPDLAGNYNEQFF. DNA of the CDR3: TGTGCCAGCAGCCCCGACTTAGCGGGGAATTACAATGAGCAGTTCTTC.